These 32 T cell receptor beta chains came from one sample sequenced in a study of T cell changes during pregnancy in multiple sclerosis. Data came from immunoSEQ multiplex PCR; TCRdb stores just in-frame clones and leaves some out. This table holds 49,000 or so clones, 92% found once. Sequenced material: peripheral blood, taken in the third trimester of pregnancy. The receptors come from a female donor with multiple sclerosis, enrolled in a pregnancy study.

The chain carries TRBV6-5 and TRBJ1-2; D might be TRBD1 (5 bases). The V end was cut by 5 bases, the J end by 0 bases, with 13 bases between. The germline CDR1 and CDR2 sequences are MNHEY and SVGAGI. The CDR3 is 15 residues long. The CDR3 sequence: CASSPDRASNYGYTF. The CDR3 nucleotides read TGTGCCAGCAGTCCAGACAGAGCTTCTAACTATGGCTACACCTTC.

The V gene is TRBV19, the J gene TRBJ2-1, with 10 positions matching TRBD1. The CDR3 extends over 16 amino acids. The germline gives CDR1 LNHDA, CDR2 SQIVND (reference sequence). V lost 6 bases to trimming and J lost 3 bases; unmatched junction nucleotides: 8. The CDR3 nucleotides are TGTGCCAGTAGGGTACAGGGGACAGGGGTCTACAATGAGCAGTTCTTC. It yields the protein CASRVQGTGVYNEQFF.

CDR3 residues: CASSSDISLYEQYF. CDR3 coding DNA: TGTGCCAGCAGTTCGGACATTTCCCTTTACGAGCAGTACTTC. The chain joins TRBV28 to TRBJ2-7; D is perhaps TRBD1 (5 bases). The germline CDR1 and CDR2 sequences are MDHEN and SYDVKM. The V end was cut by 4 bases, the J end by 4 bases, with 14 bases between. The CDR3 has 14 amino acids. Full variable domain (outside the CDR3, taken from reference TRBV28 and TRBJ2-7): DVKVTQSSRYLVKRTGEKVFLECVQDMDHENMFWYRQDPGLGLRLIYFSYDVKMKEKGDIPEGYSVSREKKERFSLILESASTNQTSMYLCASSSDISLYEQYFGPGTRLTVT.

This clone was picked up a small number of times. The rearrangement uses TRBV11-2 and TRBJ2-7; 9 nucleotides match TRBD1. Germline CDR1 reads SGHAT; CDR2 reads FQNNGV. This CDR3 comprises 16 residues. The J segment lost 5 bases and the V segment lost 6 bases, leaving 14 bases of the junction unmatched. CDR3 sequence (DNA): TGTGCCAGCAGACCGAGTGGGACAGGGAAGTTCCACGAGCAGTACTTC. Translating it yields CASRPSGTGKFHEQYF.

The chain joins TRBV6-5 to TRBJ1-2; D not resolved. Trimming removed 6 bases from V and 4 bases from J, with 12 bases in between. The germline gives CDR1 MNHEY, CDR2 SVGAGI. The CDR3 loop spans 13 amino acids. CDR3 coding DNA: TGTGCCAGCAGACCCACAGAACTCTATGGCTACACCTTC. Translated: CASRPTELYGYTF.

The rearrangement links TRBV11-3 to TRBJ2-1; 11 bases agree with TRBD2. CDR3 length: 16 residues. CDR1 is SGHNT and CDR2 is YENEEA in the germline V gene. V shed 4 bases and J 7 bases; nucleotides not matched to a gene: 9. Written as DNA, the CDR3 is TGTGCCAGCAGCTCCCCGATAGCGGGAGGGGTGAATGAGCAGTTCTTC. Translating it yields CASSSPIAGGVNEQFF.

The CDR3 nucleotides are TGCGCCAGCAGCTTGTGGGCAGGGCTAAACACTGAAGCTTTCTTT. Amino acid sequence: CASSLWAGLNTEAFF. J is TRBJ1-1 and V is TRBV5-1; D may be TRBD1 (5 bases). Trimming pared 1 base from V and 2 bases from J, leaving 12 bases between. CDR1 SGHRS and CDR2 YFSETQ come from the germline V gene. The CDR3 runs 15 residues. Together with reference TRBV5-1 and TRBJ1-1, the CDR3 gives the full variable domain: KAGVTQTPRYLIKTRGQQVTLSCSPISGHRSVSWYQQTPGQGLQFLFEYFSETQRNKGNFPGRFSGRQFSNSRSEMNVSTLELGDSALYLCASSLWAGLNTEAFFGQGTRLTVV.

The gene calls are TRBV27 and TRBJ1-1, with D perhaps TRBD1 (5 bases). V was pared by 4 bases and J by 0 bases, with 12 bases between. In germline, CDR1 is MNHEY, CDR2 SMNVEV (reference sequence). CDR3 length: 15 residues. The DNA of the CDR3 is TGTGCCAGCAGTTCCCCGGGACTTTTGAACACTGAAGCTTTCTTT. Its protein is CASSSPGLLNTEAFF.

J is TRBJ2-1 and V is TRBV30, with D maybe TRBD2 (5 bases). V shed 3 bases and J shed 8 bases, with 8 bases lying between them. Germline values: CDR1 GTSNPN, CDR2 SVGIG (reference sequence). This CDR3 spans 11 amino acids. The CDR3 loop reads CAWSAGDEQFF. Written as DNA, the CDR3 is TGTGCCTGGAGCGCCGGGGATGAGCAGTTCTTC.

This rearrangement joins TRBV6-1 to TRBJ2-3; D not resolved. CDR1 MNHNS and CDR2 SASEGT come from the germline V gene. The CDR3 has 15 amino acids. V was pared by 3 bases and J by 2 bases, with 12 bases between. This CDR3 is CASSETPDSTDTQYF. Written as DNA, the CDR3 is TGTGCCAGCAGTGAGACACCGGATTCCACAGATACGCAGTATTTT.

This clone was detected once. The CDR3 spells CASSRINSGRAEYEQFF. CDR3 DNA sequence: TGTGCCAGCAGCCGAATAAATAGCGGGAGGGCCGAGTATGAGCAGTTCTTC. The gene calls are TRBV7-6 and TRBJ2-1; 11 nucleotides agree with TRBD2. Trimming cost V 5 bases and J 8 bases; bases outside gene matches: 14. CDR1 is SGHVS, CDR2 FNYEAQ, per germline. The CDR3 is made up of 17 amino acids.

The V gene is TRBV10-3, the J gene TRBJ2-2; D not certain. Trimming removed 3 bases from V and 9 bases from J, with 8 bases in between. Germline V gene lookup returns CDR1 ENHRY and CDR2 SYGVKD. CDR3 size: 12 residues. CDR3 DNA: TGTGCCATCAGTGAACTGGGCAGGGAGCTGTTTTTT. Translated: CAISELGRELFF.

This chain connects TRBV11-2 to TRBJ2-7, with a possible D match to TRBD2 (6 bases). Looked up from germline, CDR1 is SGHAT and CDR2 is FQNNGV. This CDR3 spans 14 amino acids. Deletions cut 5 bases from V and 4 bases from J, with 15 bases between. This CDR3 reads CASSIPGLAYEQYF. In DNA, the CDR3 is TGTGCCAGCAGCATTCCGGGACTTGCTTACGAGCAGTACTTC.

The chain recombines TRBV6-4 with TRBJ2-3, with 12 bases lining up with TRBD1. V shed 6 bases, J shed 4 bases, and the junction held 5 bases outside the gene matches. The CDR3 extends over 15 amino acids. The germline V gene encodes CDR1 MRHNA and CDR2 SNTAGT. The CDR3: CASSAGTGGADTQYF. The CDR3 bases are TGTGCCAGCAGCGCCGGGACAGGGGGCGCAGATACGCAGTATTTT.

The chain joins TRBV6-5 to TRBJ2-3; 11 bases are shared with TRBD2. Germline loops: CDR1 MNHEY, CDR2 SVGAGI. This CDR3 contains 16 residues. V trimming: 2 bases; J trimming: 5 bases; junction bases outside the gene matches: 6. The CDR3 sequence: CASSYRSGRAEDTQYF. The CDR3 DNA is TGTGCCAGCAGTTACCGTAGCGGGAGGGCCGAAGATACGCAGTATTTT.

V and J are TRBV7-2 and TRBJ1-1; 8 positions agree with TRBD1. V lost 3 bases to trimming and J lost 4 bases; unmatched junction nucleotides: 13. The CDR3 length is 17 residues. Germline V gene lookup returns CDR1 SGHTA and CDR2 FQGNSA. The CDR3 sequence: CASSFTGQGVLGTEAFF. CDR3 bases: TGTGCCAGCAGCTTCACAGGACAGGGTGTGTTGGGCACTGAAGCTTTCTTT.

CDR3 region: CSVEGLGGSRYTF. The DNA for the CDR3 is TGCAGCGTTGAAGGGTTAGGCGGGTCGCGCTACACCTTC. This chain uses TRBV29-1 with TRBJ1-2; D remains ambiguous. V was trimmed by 1 base and J by 9 bases, leaving 15 bases between them. Germline-derived CDR1 and CDR2 are SQVTM and ANQGSEA. The CDR3 runs 13 residues.

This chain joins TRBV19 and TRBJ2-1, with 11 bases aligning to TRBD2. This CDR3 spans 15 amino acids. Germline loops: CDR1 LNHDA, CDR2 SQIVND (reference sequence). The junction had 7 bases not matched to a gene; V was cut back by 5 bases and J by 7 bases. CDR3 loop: CASSLLAGAANEQFF. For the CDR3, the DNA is TGTGCCAGTAGTCTACTAGCGGGAGCTGCTAATGAGCAGTTCTTC.

This CDR3 reads CASSLGTGASYNEQFF. CDR3 nucleotide sequence: TGTGCCAGCAGCTTGGGGACAGGCGCCTCCTACAATGAGCAGTTCTTC. The chain has TRBV7-9 and TRBJ2-1, with 8 bases identical to TRBD1. The J segment lost 0 bases and the V segment lost 3 bases, leaving 4 bases of the junction unmatched. The CDR3 contains 16 residues. Germline assignment: CDR1 SEHNR and CDR2 FQNEAQ (reference sequence).

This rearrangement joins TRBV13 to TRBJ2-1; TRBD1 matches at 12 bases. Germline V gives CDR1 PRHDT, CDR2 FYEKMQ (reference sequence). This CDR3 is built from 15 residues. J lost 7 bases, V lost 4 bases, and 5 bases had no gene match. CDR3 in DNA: TGTGCCAGCAGCTCGGGACAGGGGGCAGGGAATGAGCAGTTCTTC. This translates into CASSSGQGAGNEQFF.

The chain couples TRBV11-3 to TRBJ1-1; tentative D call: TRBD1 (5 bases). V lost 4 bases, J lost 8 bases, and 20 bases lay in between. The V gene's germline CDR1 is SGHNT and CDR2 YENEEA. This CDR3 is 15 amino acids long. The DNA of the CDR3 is TGTGCCAGCAGCTCAACTTCAGGGATCAGGGTGGAAGCTTTCTTT. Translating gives CASSSTSGIRVEAFF. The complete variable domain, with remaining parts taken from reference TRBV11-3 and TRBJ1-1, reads EAGVVQSPRYKIIEKKQPVAFWCNPISGHNTLYWYLQNLGQGPELLIRYENEEAVDDSQLPKDRFSAERLKGVDSTLKIQPAELGDSAVYLCASSSTSGIRVEAFFGQGTRLTVV.

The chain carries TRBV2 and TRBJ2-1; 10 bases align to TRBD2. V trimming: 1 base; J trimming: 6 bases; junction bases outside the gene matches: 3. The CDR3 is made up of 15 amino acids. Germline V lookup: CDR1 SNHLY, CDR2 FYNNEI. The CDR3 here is CASSEGLAGANEQFF. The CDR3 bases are TGTGCCAGCAGTGAAGGTCTAGCGGGAGCCAATGAGCAGTTCTTC.

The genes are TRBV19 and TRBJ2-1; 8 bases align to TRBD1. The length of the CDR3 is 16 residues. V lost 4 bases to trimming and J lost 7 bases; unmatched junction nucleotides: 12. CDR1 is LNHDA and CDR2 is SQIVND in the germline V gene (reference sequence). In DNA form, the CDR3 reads TGTGCCAGTAGTAAATTAGGACAGGGCCGCGGTAATGAGCAGTTCTTC. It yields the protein CASSKLGQGRGNEQFF.

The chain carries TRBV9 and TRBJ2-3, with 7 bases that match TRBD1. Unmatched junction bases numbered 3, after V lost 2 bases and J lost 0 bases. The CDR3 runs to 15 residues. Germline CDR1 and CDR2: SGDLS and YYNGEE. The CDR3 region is CASSVDRPSTDTQYF. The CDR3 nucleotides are TGTGCCAGCAGCGTGGACAGGCCAAGCACAGATACGCAGTATTTT. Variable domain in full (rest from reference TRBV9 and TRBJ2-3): DSGVTQTPKHLITATGQRVTLRCSPRSGDLSVYWYQQSLDQGLQFLIQYYNGEERAKGNILERFSAQQFPDLHSELNLSSLELGDSALYFCASSVDRPSTDTQYFGPGTRLTVL.

The CDR3 coding sequence is TGTGCCAGCAGTGAAACAACTAGCGGGAGACCAGATACGCAGTATTTT. Translated: CASSETTSGRPDTQYF. The chain joins TRBV2 to TRBJ2-3; 11 nucleotides line up with TRBD2. CDR1 SNHLY and CDR2 FYNNEI come from the germline V gene. V shed 2 bases and J 4 bases; nucleotides not matched to a gene: 5. The CDR3 sequence is 16 residues long.

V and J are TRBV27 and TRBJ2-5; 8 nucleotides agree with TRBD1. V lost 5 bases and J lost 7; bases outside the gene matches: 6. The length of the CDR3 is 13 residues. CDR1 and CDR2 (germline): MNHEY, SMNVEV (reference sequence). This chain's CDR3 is CASSPGQGGTQYF. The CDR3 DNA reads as TGTGCCAGCAGTCCCGGACAGGGTGGGACCCAGTACTTC.

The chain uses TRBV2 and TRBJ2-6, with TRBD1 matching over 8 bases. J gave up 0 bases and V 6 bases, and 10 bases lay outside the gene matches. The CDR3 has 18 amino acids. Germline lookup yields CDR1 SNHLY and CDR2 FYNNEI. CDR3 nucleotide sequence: TGTGCCAGCAGACTACTTGGGACAGGTTACTCTGGGGCCAACGTCCTGACTTTC. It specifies CASRLLGTGYSGANVLTF.

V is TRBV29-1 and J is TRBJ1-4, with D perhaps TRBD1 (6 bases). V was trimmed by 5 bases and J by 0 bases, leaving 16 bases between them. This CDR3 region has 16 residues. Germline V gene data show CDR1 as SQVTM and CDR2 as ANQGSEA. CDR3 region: CSVRQGNGATNEKLFF. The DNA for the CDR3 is TGCAGCGTTCGGCAGGGGAATGGGGCAACTAATGAAAAACTGTTTTTT.

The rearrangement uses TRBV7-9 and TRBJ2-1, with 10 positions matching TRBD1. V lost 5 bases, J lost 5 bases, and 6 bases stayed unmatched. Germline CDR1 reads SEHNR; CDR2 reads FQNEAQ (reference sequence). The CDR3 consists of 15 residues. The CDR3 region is CASSPTGTGDNEQFF. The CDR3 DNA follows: TGTGCCAGCAGCCCAACCGGGACAGGGGACAATGAGCAGTTCTTC.

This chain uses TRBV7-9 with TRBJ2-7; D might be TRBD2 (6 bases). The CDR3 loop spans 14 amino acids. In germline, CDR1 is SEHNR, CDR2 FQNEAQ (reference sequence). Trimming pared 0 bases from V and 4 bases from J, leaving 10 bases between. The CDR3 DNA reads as TGTGCCAGCAGCTTAGCGCTTAGCGGATACGAGCAGTACTTC. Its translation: CASSLALSGYEQYF. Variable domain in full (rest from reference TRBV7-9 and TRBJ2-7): DTGVSQNPRHKITKRGQNVTFRCDPISEHNRLYWYRQTLGQGPEFLTYFQNEAQLEKSRLLSDRFSAERPKGSFSTLEIQRTEQGDSAMYLCASSLALSGYEQYFGPGTRLTVT.

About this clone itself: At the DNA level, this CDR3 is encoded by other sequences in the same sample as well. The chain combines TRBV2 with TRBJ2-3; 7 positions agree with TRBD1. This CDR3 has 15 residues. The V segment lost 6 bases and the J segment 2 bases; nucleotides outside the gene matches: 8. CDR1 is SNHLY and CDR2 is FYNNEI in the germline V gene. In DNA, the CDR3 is TGTGCCAGCAGAGCACAGGGGACCAACACAGATACGCAGTATTTT. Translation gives CASRAQGTNTDTQYF.

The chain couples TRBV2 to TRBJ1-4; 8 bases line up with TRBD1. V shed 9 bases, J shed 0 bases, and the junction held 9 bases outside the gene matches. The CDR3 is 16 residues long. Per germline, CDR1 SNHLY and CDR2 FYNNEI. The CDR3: CASVRDRRPTNEKLFF. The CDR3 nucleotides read TGTGCCAGTGTCCGGGACAGGAGACCAACTAATGAAAAACTGTTTTTT.